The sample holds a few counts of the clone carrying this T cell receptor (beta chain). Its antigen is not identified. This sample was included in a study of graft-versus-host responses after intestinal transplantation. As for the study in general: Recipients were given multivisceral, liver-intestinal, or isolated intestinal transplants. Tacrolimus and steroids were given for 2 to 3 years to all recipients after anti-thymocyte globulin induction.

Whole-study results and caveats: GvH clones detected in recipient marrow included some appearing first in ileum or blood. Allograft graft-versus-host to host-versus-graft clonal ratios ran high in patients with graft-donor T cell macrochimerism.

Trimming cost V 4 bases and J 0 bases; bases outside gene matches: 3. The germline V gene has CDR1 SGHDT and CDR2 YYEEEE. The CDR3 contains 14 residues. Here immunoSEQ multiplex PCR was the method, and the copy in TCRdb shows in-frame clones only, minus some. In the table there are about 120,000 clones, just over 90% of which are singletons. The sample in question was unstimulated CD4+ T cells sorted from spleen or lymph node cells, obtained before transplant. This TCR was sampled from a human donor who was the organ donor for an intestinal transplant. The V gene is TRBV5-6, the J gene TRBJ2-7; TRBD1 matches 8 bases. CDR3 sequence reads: CASSPGGSSYEQYF. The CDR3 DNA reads TGTGCCAGCAGCCCAGGGGGCTCCTCCTACGAGCAGTACTTC.